These 25 T cell receptor beta chains came from one sample sequenced in a study of blood T cells in healthy people across ages. For the second PCR, which ran for about 7 to 12 cycles, a sample-barcoded 5' primer and a J-beta primer mix were used. TCRdb reprocessed the 5' RACE reads with MiXCR, giving one entry per CDR3 protein. The repertoire holds 980,000 or so distinct CDR3 sequences, with roughly 50% as singletons. Material for sequencing was blood. These receptor sequences come from a man aged 25 to 40 in good health.

Ten or more counts support this clonotype. The chain recombines TRBV4-1 with TRBJ2-7, with D perhaps TRBD1 or TRBD2 (5 bases each). Looked up from germline, CDR1 is MGHRA and CDR2 is YSYEKL. The CDR3 covers 13 residues. V was shortened by 5 bases and J by 6 bases, with 14 bases between the two germline ends. CDR3 loop: CASSYGTNGEQYF. In nucleotides, the CDR3 is TGCGCCAGCAGCTACGGGACCAACGGCGAGCAGTACTTC.

This sequence joins TRBV6-6 and TRBJ1-1; D not resolved. Trimming stripped 6 bases from V and 0 bases from J, with 11 bases between. The germline gives CDR1 MNHNY, CDR2 SVGAGI (reference sequence). This CDR3 spans 14 amino acids. The CDR3, as DNA: TGTGCCAGCAGACAGACGGCATTGAACACTGAAGCTTTCTTT. Its protein is CASRQTALNTEAFF.

The chain has TRBV18 and TRBJ2-1; the D gene is possibly TRBD1 (5 bases). Germline loops: CDR1 KGHSH, CDR2 LQKENI. V was trimmed by 3 bases and J by 5 bases, leaving 14 bases between them. The length of the CDR3 is 15 residues. In nucleotides, the CDR3 is TGTGCCAGCTCACCTCAAGGGGTTAGGGACAATGAGCAGTTCTTC. Amino acid sequence: CASSPQGVRDNEQFF.

V gene TRBV7-2 combines with J gene TRBJ1-2; TRBD1 matches at 7 bases. The CDR3 is made up of 13 amino acids. Germline V gene lookup returns CDR1 SGHTA and CDR2 FQGNSA. J lost 1 base, V lost 10 bases, and 6 bases had no gene match. In nucleotides, the CDR3 is TGTGCCACCCGGGGACAGAATAACTATGGCTACACCTTC. Amino acid sequence: CATRGQNNYGYTF.

V usage is TRBV6-1 and J usage is TRBJ1-4; D may be TRBD1 (5 bases). The germline V gene has CDR1 MNHNS and CDR2 SASEGT. This CDR3 region has 14 residues. V lost 1 base and J lost 8, with 11 bases in between. The CDR3, as DNA: TGTGCCAGCAGTGAAGAGGGGCGGTGGGAAAAACTGTTTTTT. Amino acids: CASSEEGRWEKLFF.

The chain joins TRBV29-1 to TRBJ2-5, with TRBD1 matching over 9 bases. Looked up from germline, CDR1 is SQVTM and CDR2 is ANQGSEA. This CDR3 comprises 13 residues. The junction had 10 bases not matched to a gene; V was cut back by 4 bases and J by 10 bases. Here the CDR3 reads CSVVNRGQADQYF. The CDR3 DNA reads TGCAGCGTTGTTAACAGGGGGCAAGCAGACCAGTACTTC.

The chain uses TRBV6-5 and TRBJ2-7; 7 bases line up with TRBD2. The ends lost 2 bases at V and 0 bases at J; junction bases unmatched: 4. The CDR3 has 15 residues. Germline-derived CDR1 and CDR2 are MNHEY and SVGAGI. CDR3 protein: CASSYRGEGSYEQYF. The CDR3 nucleotides read TGTGCCAGCAGTTACCGGGGGGAGGGCTCCTACGAGCAGTACTTC.

The chain uses TRBV28 and TRBJ2-3; the D is unclear. Germline CDR1 and CDR2: MDHEN and SYDVKM. The CDR3 extends over 14 amino acids. V lost 8 bases to trimming and J lost 2 bases, with 14 bases between them. The CDR3 region has the DNA TGTGCCAGCTTTCTTTCGGGCGCCACAGATACGCAGTATTTT. Its translation is CASFLSGATDTQYF.

This clonotype was counted only a few times. The chain links TRBV10-2 to TRBJ2-1, with D perhaps matching TRBD1 or TRBD2 (5 bases each). The V gene's germline CDR1 is WSHSY and CDR2 SAAADI. The length of the CDR3 is 15 residues. Trimming stripped 3 bases from V and 9 bases from J, with 18 bases between. The CDR3 bases are TGCGCCAGCAGTGATGTGAGGGACCCCTTCGCTGAGCAGTTCTTC. Protein product: CASSDVRDPFAEQFF.

A few counts support this clonotype. The V call is TRBV7-3, the J call TRBJ2-3; D may correspond to TRBD1 or TRBD2 (5 bases each). CDR1 and CDR2 (germline): SGHTA, FQGTGA. This CDR3 spans 16 amino acids. Trimming took 1 base from V and 1 from J, leaving 12 bases between them. Here the CDR3 DNA reads TGTGCCAGCAGCTTAATCCCGGGACCGGGCACAGATACGCAGTATTTT. Residues: CASSLIPGPGTDTQYF.

The chain employs TRBV30 and TRBJ1-5, with a tentative D call TRBD1 (6 bases). This CDR3 region has 15 residues. Trimming left V 4 bases short and J 2 bases short, with 15 bases between. Germline CDR1 is GTSNPN and CDR2 is SVGIG (reference sequence). The CDR3 DNA follows: TGTGCCTGGACAAATAGGGGGTTGGGCAATCAGCCCCAGCATTTT. Encoded protein: CAWTNRGLGNQPQHF.

The V gene is TRBV11-2, the J gene TRBJ2-1; 7 bases are shared with TRBD1. The CDR3 consists of 15 residues. The germline gives CDR1 SGHAT, CDR2 FQNNGV. The V gene end was trimmed by 6 bases and the J gene end by 0 bases; junction bases not matched to a gene: 5. The CDR3 region is CASSRGQDSYNEQFF. The CDR3 DNA is TGTGCCAGCAGTCGTGGACAGGACTCCTACAATGAGCAGTTCTTC.

The chain joins TRBV5-1 to TRBJ2-3, with 7 bases matching TRBD2. V trimming: 1 base; J trimming: 2 bases; junction bases outside the gene matches: 4. The CDR3 spans 15 residues. The germline V gene has CDR1 SGHRS and CDR2 YFSETQ. CDR3 bases: TGCGCCAGCAGCTTGCTGGGACTACCCACAGATACGCAGTATTTT. Its protein product is CASSLLGLPTDTQYF.

This clonotype was seen only a few times. The chain couples TRBV10-3 to TRBJ1-1; D is unclear. The CDR3 is made up of 13 amino acids. Trimming removed 10 bases from V and 0 bases from J, with 12 bases in between. Looked up from germline, CDR1 is ENHRY and CDR2 is SYGVKD. The CDR3 nucleotides read TGTGCCACCCGGACGGACTTGAACACTGAAGCTTTCTTT. Protein sequence: CATRTDLNTEAFF.

This clonotype was detected a few times. V gene TRBV6-1 combines with J gene TRBJ2-1, with 12 bases fitting TRBD1. This CDR3 has 19 residues. Germline V gene data show CDR1 as MNHNS and CDR2 as SASEGT. V trimming: 6 bases; J trimming: 0 bases; junction bases outside the gene matches: 12. The CDR3 nucleotides are TGTGCCAGCAGCAGTAGGATCCGGGACAGGGGGCTCTCCTACAATGAGCAGTTCTTC. This sequence encodes CASSSRIRDRGLSYNEQFF.

This clonotype turned up a few times. The chain carries TRBV6-5 and TRBJ2-7, with D unresolved. Germline lookup yields CDR1 MNHEY and CDR2 SVGAGI. There are 15 residues in the CDR3. Trimming stripped 6 bases from V and 3 bases from J, with 18 bases between. In nucleotides, the CDR3 is TGTGCCAGCAGGAGGACCCGGAGTTCTAGCTACGAGCAGTACTTC. As protein: CASRRTRSSSYEQYF.

This chain joins TRBV7-6 and TRBJ2-6; possibly TRBD1 for D (5 bases). Germline V gene data show CDR1 as SGHVS and CDR2 as FNYEAQ. There are 18 residues in the CDR3. V lost 0 bases and J 0 bases, leaving 12 bases between the germline ends. CDR3 nucleotides: TGTGCCAGCAGCTTAGCTCCCCCAGGGCTCTCTGGGGCCAACGTCCTGACTTTC. This encodes CASSLAPPGLSGANVLTF.

The gene calls are TRBV6-5 and TRBJ2-5; possibly TRBD1 for D (6 bases). CDR3 length: 13 residues. CDR1 is MNHEY, CDR2 SVGAGI, per germline. The V end was cut by 5 bases, the J end by 5 bases, with 12 bases between. Here the CDR3 DNA reads TGTGCCAGCAGTAAGACAGGTTGGGAGACCCAGTACTTC. This codes for CASSKTGWETQYF.

The chain is built from TRBV20-1 and TRBJ1-1, with 7 bases that match TRBD1. This CDR3 contains 14 residues. The V gene's germline CDR1 is DFQATT and CDR2 SNEGSKA (reference sequence). Trimming removed 5 bases from V and 4 bases from J; junction bases left unmatched: 10. CDR3 sequence: CSAFSTGSRTEAFF. In nucleotides, the CDR3 is TGCAGTGCTTTTTCGACAGGGAGTCGCACTGAAGCTTTCTTT.

This clonotype turned up a few times. J is TRBJ2-3 and V is TRBV12-3 or TRBV12-4; a possible D gene is TRBD2 (5 bases). V was cut by 6 bases and J by 0 bases, with 10 bases left in between. The CDR3 has 14 amino acids. CDR3 residues: CASSGITSTDTQYF. The CDR3 region has the DNA TGTGCCAGCAGCGGGATAACTAGCACAGATACGCAGTATTTT.

This chain connects TRBV28 to TRBJ2-7, with a possible D match to TRBD2 (5 bases). Trimming left V 4 bases short and J 3 bases short, with 13 bases between. This CDR3 comprises 14 residues. Germline values: CDR1 MDHEN, CDR2 SYDVKM. The CDR3 region is CASSSRAVFYEQYF. CDR3 nucleotides: TGTGCCAGCAGTTCCCGAGCGGTGTTCTACGAGCAGTACTTC.

The chain couples TRBV20-1 to TRBJ1-1; TRBD1 aligns across 10 bases. Germline CDR1 DFQATT, CDR2 SNEGSKA (reference sequence). CDR3 length: 16 residues. The J segment lost 7 bases and the V segment lost 0 bases, leaving 11 bases of the junction unmatched. DNA for the CDR3: TGCAGTGCTAGAGACCACGACAGGGGGCTTTCCTTTGAAGCTTTCTTT. Translation: CSARDHDRGLSFEAFF.

This clonotype has only a few counts. The chain links TRBV28 to TRBJ1-4; D is possibly TRBD1 (5 bases). The CDR3 spans 16 residues. Germline loops: CDR1 MDHEN, CDR2 SYDVKM. V gave up 6 bases and J gave up 0 bases, with 14 bases separating them. CDR3 amino acids: CASRRGWGATNEKLFF. The CDR3 nucleotides are TGTGCCAGCAGGAGGGGATGGGGTGCAACTAATGAAAAACTGTTTTTT.

Here the CDR3 reads CSARGTTATNEKLFF. Written as DNA, the CDR3 is TGCAGTGCTAGAGGGACAACCGCAACTAATGAAAAACTGTTTTTT. The V call is TRBV20-1, the J call TRBJ1-4, with D possibly matching TRBD1 (5 bases). V was pared by 1 base and J by 0 bases, with 9 bases between. This CDR3 region has 15 residues. Germline-derived CDR1 and CDR2 are DFQATT and SNEGSKA (reference sequence).

This clonotype was seen more than once but under ten times. The chain recombines TRBV9 with TRBJ2-1, with 8 bases fitting TRBD1. There are 15 residues in the CDR3. CDR1 is SGDLS and CDR2 is YYNGEE in the germline V gene. V lost 4 bases, J lost 4 bases, and 7 bases stayed unmatched. This chain's CDR3 is CASSRPGQAYNEQFF. CDR3 nucleotides: TGTGCCAGCAGCCGCCCGGGACAGGCTTACAATGAGCAGTTCTTC. The full variable domain, rest sourced from reference TRBV9 and TRBJ2-1, is DSGVTQTPKHLITATGQRVTLRCSPRSGDLSVYWYQQSLDQGLQFLIQYYNGEERAKGNILERFSAQQFPDLHSELNLSSLELGDSALYFCASSRPGQAYNEQFFGPGTRLTVL.